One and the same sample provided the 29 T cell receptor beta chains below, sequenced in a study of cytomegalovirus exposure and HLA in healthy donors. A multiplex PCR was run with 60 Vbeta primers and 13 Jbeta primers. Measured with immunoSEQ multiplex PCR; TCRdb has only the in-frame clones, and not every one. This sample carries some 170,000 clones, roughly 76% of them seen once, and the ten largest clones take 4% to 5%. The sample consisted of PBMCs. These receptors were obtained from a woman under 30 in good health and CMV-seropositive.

The CDR3 is CASSLYQGRGFSEAFF. The CDR3 DNA reads TGCGCCAGCAGCTTGTACCAGGGACGGGGGTTTTCTGAAGCTTTCTTT. The chain joins TRBV5-1 to TRBJ1-1; weak D call: TRBD1 (5 bases). The CDR3 has 16 amino acids. Per the germline V gene, CDR1 is SGHRS and CDR2 is YFSETQ. V dropped 1 base and J dropped 6 bases, with 19 bases sitting between them. Filled out from reference TRBV5-1 and TRBJ1-1, the complete variable domain reads KAGVTQTPRYLIKTRGQQVTLSCSPISGHRSVSWYQQTPGQGLQFLFEYFSETQRNKGNFPGRFSGRQFSNSRSEMNVSTLELGDSALYLCASSLYQGRGFSEAFFGQGTRLTVV.

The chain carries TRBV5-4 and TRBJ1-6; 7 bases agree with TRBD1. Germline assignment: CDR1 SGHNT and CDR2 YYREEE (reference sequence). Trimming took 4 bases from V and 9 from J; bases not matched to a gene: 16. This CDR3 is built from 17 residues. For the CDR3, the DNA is TGTGCCAGCAGCCTCGGACAGGCGCCGACTCACCCTTCACCCCTCCACTTT. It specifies CASSLGQAPTHPSPLHF.

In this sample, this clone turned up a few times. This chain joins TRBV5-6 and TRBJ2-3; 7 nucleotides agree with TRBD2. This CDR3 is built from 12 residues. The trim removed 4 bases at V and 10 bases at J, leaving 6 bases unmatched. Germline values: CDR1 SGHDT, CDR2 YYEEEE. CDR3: CASSVWEGSQYF. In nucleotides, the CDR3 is TGTGCCAGCAGCGTGTGGGAGGGATCGCAGTATTTT. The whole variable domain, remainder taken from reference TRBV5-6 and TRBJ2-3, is DAGVTQSPTHLIKTRGQQVTLRCSPKSGHDTVSWYQQALGQGPQFIFQYYEEEERQRGNFPDRFSGHQFPNYSSELNVNALLLGDSALYLCASSVWEGSQYFGPGTRLTVL.

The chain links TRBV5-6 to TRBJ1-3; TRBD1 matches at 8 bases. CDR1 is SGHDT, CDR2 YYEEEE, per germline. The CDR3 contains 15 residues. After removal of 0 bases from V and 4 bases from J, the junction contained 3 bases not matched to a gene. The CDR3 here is CASSLGPGGGNTIYF. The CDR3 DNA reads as TGTGCCAGCAGCTTGGGACCAGGGGGCGGAAACACCATATATTTT. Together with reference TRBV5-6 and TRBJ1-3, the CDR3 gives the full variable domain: DAGVTQSPTHLIKTRGQQVTLRCSPKSGHDTVSWYQQALGQGPQFIFQYYEEEERQRGNFPDRFSGHQFPNYSSELNVNALLLGDSALYLCASSLGPGGGNTIYFGEGSWLTVV.

The CDR3 bases are TGTGCCAGCAGGAGCGGGGGGTCTTTCAGTGAGCAGTTCTTC. It is translated as CASRSGGSFSEQFF. This chain uses TRBV2 with TRBJ2-1, with 9 bases identical to TRBD2. CDR3 length equals 14 residues. The ends lost 6 bases at V and 9 bases at J; junction bases unmatched: 9. From germline, CDR1 is SNHLY and CDR2 FYNNEI.

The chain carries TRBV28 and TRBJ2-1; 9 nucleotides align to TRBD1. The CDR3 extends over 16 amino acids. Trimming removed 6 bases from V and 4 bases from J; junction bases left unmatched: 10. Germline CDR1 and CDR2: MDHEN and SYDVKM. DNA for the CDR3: TGTGCCAGCAGACTGCTCACAGGGGGCGCTTACAATGAGCAGTTCTTC. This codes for CASRLLTGGAYNEQFF. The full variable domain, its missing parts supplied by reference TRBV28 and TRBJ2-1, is DVKVTQSSRYLVKRTGEKVFLECVQDMDHENMFWYRQDPGLGLRLIYFSYDVKMKEKGDIPEGYSVSREKKERFSLILESASTNQTSMYLCASRLLTGGAYNEQFFGPGTRLTVL.

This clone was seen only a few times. For the CDR3, the DNA is TGTGCCAGCAGCCAGGGGACTAGCCAATATACCGGGGAGCTGTTTTTT. Protein sequence: CASSQGTSQYTGELFF. The chain employs TRBV5-8 and TRBJ2-2, with 9 bases fitting TRBD2. The CDR3 extends over 16 amino acids. The trim removed 4 bases at V and 5 bases at J, leaving 9 bases unmatched. The germline V gene encodes CDR1 SGHTS and CDR2 YDEGEE.

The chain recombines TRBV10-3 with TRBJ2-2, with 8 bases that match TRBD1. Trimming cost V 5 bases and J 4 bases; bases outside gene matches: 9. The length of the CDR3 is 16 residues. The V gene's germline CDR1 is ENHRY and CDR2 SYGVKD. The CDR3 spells CAISSNPDRGTGELFF. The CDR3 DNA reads TGTGCCATCAGTTCCAACCCCGACAGGGGCACCGGGGAGCTGTTTTTT.

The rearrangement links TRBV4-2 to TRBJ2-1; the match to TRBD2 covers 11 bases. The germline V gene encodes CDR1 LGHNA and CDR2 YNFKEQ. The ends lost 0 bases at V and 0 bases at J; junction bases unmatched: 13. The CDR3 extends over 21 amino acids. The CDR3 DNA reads TGTGCCAGCAGCCAAGACCCCCTAGCGGGGGGCATCAAAAGCTCCTACAATGAGCAGTTCTTC. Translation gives CASSQDPLAGGIKSSYNEQFF.

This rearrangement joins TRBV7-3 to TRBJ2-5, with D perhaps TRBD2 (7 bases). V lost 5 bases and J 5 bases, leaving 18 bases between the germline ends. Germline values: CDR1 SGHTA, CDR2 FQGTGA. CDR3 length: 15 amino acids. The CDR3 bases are TGTGCCAGCAGCCAGCAGGGAGGGGGTCAGGAGACCCAGTACTTC. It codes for CASSQQGGGQETQYF.

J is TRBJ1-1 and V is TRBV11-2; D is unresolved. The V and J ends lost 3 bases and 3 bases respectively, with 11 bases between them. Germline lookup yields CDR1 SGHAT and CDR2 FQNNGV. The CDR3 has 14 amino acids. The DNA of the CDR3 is TGTGCCAGCAGCTTTTATGGGGAGGACACTGAAGCTTTCTTT. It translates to CASSFYGEDTEAFF.

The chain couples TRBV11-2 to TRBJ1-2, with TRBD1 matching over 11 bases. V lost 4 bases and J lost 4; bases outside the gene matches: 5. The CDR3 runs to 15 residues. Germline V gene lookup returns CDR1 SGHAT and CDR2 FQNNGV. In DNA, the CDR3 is TGTGCCAGCAGCTCCGGACAGGGGGCCATCTATGGCTACACCTTC. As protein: CASSSGQGAIYGYTF.

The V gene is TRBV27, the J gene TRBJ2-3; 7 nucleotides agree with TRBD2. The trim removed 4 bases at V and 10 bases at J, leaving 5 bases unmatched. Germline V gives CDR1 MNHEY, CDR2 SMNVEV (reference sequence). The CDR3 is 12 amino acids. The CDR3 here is CASSSGTKAQYF. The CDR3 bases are TGTGCCAGCAGTTCCGGGACTAAGGCGCAGTATTTT.

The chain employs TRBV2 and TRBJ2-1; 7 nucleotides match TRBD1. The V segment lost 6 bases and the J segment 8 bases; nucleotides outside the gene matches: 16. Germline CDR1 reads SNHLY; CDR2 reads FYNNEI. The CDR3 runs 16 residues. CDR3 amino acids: CASRVVRQGPVDEQFF. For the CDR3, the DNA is TGTGCCAGCAGGGTCGTGCGACAGGGTCCGGTCGATGAGCAGTTCTTC.

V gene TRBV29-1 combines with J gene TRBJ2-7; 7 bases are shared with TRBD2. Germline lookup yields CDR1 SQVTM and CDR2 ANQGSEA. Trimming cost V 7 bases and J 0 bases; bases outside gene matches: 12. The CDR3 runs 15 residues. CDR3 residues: CSAGAGERSSYEQYF. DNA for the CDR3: TGCAGCGCGGGCGCGGGGGAACGTAGCTCCTACGAGCAGTACTTC.

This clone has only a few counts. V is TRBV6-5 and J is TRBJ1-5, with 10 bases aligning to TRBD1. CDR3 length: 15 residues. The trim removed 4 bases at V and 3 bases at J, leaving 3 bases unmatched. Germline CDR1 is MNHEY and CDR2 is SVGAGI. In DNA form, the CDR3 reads TGTGCCAGCAGTTCGGGACAGGGGTTCAATCAGCCCCAGCATTTT. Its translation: CASSSGQGFNQPQHF.

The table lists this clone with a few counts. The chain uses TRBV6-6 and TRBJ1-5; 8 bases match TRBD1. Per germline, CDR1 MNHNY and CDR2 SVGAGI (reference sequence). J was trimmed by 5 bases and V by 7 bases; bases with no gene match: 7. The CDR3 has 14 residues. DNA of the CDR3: TGTGCCAGCACCCCAACAGGGGGATATCAGCCCCAGCATTTT. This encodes CASTPTGGYQPQHF.

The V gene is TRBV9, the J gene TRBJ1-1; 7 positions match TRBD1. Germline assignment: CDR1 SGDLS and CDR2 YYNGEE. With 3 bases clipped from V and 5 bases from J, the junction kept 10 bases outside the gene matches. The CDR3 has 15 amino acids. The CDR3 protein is CASSALQGSGTEAFF. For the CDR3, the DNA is TGTGCCAGCAGCGCGTTACAGGGGAGTGGGACTGAAGCTTTCTTT.

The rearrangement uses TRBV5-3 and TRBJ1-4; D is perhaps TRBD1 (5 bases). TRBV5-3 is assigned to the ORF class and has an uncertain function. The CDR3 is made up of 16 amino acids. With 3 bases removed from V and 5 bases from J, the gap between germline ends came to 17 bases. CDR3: CARSSRLGAQNEKLFF. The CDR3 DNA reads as TGTGCCAGAAGCTCTCGATTAGGGGCGCAAAATGAAAAACTGTTTTTT.

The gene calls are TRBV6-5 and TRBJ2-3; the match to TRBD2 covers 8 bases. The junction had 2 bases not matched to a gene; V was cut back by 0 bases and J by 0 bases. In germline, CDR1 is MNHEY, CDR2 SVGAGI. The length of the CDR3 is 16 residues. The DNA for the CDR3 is TGTGCCAGCAGTTACTCTAGCGGGGTTAGCACAGATACGCAGTATTTT. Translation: CASSYSSGVSTDTQYF.

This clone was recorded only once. The CDR3 DNA reads as TGTGCCAGCAGCAAGGACAACCTTAAACCCTACGAGCAGTACTTC. This sequence encodes CASSKDNLKPYEQYF. This rearrangement joins TRBV5-8 to TRBJ2-7; perhaps TRBD1 as D (5 bases). This CDR3 has 15 residues. CDR1 is SGHTS, CDR2 YDEGEE, per germline. Trimming removed 4 bases from V and 2 bases from J, with 16 bases in between.

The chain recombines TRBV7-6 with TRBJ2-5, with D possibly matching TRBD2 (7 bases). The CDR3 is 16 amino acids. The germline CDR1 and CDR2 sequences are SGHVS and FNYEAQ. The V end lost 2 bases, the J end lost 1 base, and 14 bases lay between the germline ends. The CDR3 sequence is CASSLQGLGGQETQYF. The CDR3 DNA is TGTGCCAGCAGCTTACAAGGACTAGGGGGCCAAGAGACCCAGTACTTC.

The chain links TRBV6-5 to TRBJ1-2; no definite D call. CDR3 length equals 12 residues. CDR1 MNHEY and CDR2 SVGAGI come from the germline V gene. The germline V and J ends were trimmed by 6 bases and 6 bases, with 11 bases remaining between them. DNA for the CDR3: TGTGCCAGCAGGGCGGGGTTCCATGGCTACACCTTC. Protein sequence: CASRAGFHGYTF.

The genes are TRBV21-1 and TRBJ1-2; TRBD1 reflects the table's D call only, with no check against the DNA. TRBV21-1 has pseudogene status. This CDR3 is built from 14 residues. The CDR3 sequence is CANLKDRPNYGYTF. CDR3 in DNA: TGTGCCAACCTAAAAGACAGACCTAACTATGGCTACACCTTC.

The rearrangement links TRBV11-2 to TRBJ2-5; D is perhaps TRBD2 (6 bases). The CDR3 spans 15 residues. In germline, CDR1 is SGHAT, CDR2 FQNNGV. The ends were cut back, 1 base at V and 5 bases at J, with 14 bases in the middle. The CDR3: CASSLGGGWGETQYF. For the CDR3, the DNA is TGTGCCAGCAGCTTAGGGGGAGGCTGGGGGGAGACCCAGTACTTC.

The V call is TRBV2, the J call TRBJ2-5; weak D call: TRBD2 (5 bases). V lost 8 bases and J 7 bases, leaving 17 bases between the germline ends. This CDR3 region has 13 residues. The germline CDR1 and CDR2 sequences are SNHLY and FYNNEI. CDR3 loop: CASHSVEVGTQYF. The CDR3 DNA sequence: TGTGCCAGCCATTCGGTGGAGGTCGGGACCCAGTACTTC.

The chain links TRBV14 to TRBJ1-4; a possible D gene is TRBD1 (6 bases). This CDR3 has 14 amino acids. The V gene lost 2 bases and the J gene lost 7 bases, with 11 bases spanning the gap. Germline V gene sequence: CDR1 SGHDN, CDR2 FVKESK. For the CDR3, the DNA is TGTGCCAGCAGCCAACAGGGGCTGGGTGAAAAACTGTTTTTT. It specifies CASSQQGLGEKLFF.

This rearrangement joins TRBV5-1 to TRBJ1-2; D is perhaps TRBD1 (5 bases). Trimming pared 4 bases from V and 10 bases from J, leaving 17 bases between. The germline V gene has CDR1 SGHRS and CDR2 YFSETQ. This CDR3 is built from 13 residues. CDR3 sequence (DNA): TGCGCCAGCAGCCTGGGACGGGTGGATGTCTACACCTTC. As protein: CASSLGRVDVYTF.

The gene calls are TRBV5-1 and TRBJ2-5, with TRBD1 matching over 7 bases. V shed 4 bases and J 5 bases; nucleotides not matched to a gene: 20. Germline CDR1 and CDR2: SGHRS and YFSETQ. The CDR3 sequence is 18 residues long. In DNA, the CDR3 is TGCGCCAGCAGCCACCCTCGGTGGGCAGGGGGTTTAAGGGAGACCCAGTACTTC. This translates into CASSHPRWAGGLRETQYF.